This TCR beta chain was profiled in a study of T cells in Graves' hyperthyroidism and ophthalmopathy. Study-wide findings and caveats: Most thyroid clonotypes expanded above 0.001 appeared in blood too. Before onset, by a median of about seven months, the model predicted ophthalmopathy.

Germline V gives CDR1 ENHRY, CDR2 SYGVKD. The trim removed 7 bases at V and 3 bases at J, leaving 6 bases unmatched. The CDR3 length is 13 residues. Template material for amplifying TCR beta CDR3 regions consisted of RNA transcripts. The HTBI set primed first-round TCR CDR3 RT-PCR. Each CDR3 protein is one row after TCRdb ran MiXCR on the multiplex PCR reads. The top ten hold under 20% of the sample, which has about 570,000 distinct CDR3 sequences, roughly 46% seen once. Regarding this clonotype: Its antigen is unidentified.

The study excluded patients with uncontrolled infection, other autoimmune disease, pregnancy or lactation. Together with thyroid ultrasound, orbital computed tomography, serum thyroxine and TRAb, clinical symptoms were used for diagnoses. J is TRBJ2-7 and V is TRBV10-3; 7 bases map to TRBD1. Sequenced sample: peripheral blood or thyroid tissue (not recorded which). This clonotype was sampled from an adult woman with Graves' disease, either hyperthyroidism or ophthalmopathy (not recorded which). The CDR3, as DNA: TGTGCCATCAAGGGGGACAGCTACTACGAGCAGTACTTC. This sequence encodes CAIKGDSYYEQYF.